A selection of T cell receptor beta chains follows, all from one sample in a study of T cell responses to AZD1222 COVID-19 vaccine. Sequencing was performed with immunoSEQ multiplex PCR; in TCRdb, only in-frame clones are kept and a portion is missing. The sample includes roughly 130,000 clones, more than 70% seen only once; the top ten take 10% to 15%. The starting material was peripheral blood, obtained on day 0 of AZD1222 vaccination. The receptors derive from an adult in good health. CDR3s include the opening cysteine and the closing phenylalanine or tryptophan. The order of the fields is clone size, J gene, V gene, D gene, CDR3 protein, CDR3 DNA. D genes are given only for firm matches. A clone size is listed for some rows: how often the clone was seen (once, few, many), or a class if it is expanded.

size: NA
J: TRBJ1-1
V: TRBV19
D: NA
CDR3: CASSTGGWGVGTEAFF
DNA: TGTGCCAGTAGTACGGGTGGCTGGGGTGTGGGGACTGAAGCTTTCTTT

size: few
J: TRBJ2-7
V: TRBV3-1/TRBV3-2
D: NA
CDR3: CASSQVGHVYEQYF
DNA: TGTGCCAGCAGTCAAGTAGGGCACGTCTACGAGCAGTACTTC

size: NA
J: TRBJ1-1
V: TRBV9
D: NA
CDR3: CASSVDTGNTEAFF
DNA: TGTGCCAGCAGCGTAGATACGGGGAACACTGAAGCTTTCTTT

size: NA
J: TRBJ2-3
V: TRBV30
D: NA
CDR3: CAWSVKRDQTDTQYF
DNA: TGTGCCTGGAGTGTAAAGAGGGATCAAACAGATACGCAGTATTTT

size: NA
J: TRBJ2-5
V: TRBV18
D: TRBD2
CDR3: CASSPPASGIATQYF
DNA: TGTGCCAGCTCACCACCTGCTAGCGGGATAGCGACCCAGTACTTC

size: NA
J: TRBJ2-2
V: TRBV5-1
D: NA
CDR3: CASSLGLTNTGELFF
DNA: TGCGCCAGCAGCTTGGGCTTGACGAACACCGGGGAGCTGTTTTTT

size: NA
J: TRBJ1-2
V: TRBV7-2
D: TRBD1
CDR3: CASSLATGQGVYGYTF
DNA: TGTGCCAGCAGCTTAGCGACCGGACAGGGGGTTTACGGCTACACCTTC

size: few
J: TRBJ1-5
V: TRBV12-5
D: NA
CDR3: CASGASPPCYRNQPQHF
DNA: TGTGCTAGTGGAGCGTCCCCCCCTTGCTACAGAAATCAGCCCCAGCATTTT

size: once
J: TRBJ2-1
V: TRBV7-2
D: NA
CDR3: CASSWTSGSYNEQFF
DNA: TGTGCCAGCAGCTGGACGTCGGGATCCTACAATGAGCAGTTCTTC

size: NA
J: TRBJ1-2
V: TRBV6-7
D: TRBD1
CDR3: CASSYSETGAYYGYTF
DNA: TGTGCCAGCAGTTACTCGGAGACAGGGGCCTACTATGGCTACACCTTC

size: NA
J: TRBJ1-3
V: TRBV9
D: TRBD1
CDR3: CASSVGLQGFGNTIYF
DNA: TGTGCCAGCAGCGTAGGACTACAGGGGTTTGGAAACACCATATATTTT

size: NA
J: TRBJ1-4
V: TRBV27
D: NA
CDR3: CASSIRTVKTNEKLFF
DNA: TGTGCCAGCAGTATTAGGACGGTGAAGACTAATGAAAAACTGTTTTTT

size: NA
J: TRBJ2-7
V: TRBV7-9
D: NA
CDR3: CASSLLLEEYEQYF
DNA: TGTGCCAGCAGCTTACTACTAGAAGAGTACGAGCAGTACTTC

size: NA
J: TRBJ1-1
V: TRBV7-3
D: NA
CDR3: CASSRQQNTEAFF
DNA: TGTGCCAGCAGCAGACAACAGAACACTGAAGCTTTCTTT

size: once
J: TRBJ2-7
V: TRBV18
D: NA
CDR3: CASSPGESSYEQYF
DNA: TGTGCCAGCTCCCCGGGGGAGAGCTCCTACGAGCAGTACTTC

size: NA
J: TRBJ2-3
V: TRBV9
D: TRBD2
CDR3: CASSVEIAGGPIADTQYF
DNA: TGTGCCAGCAGCGTAGAAATAGCGGGAGGGCCTATCGCAGATACGCAGTATTTT

size: NA
J: TRBJ2-3
V: TRBV10-1
D: NA
CDR3: CASKDNTDTQYF
DNA: TGCGCCAGCAAGGACAACACAGATACGCAGTATTTT